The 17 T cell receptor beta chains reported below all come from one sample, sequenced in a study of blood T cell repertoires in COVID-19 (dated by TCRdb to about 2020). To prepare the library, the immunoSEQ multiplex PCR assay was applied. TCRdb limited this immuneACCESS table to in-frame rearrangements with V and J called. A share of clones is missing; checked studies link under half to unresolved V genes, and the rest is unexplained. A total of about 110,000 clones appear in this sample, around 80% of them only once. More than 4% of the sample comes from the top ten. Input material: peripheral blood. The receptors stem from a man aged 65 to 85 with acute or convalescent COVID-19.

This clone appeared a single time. CDR3 amino acids: CASSPEDRGIGSPLHF. Written as DNA, the CDR3 is TGTGCCAGCAGCCCGGAGGACAGGGGTATCGGCTCACCCCTCCACTTT. The J gene is TRBJ1-6, the V gene TRBV5-4; 9 positions match TRBD1. This CDR3 is 16 amino acids long. J lost 10 bases, V lost 4 bases, and 12 bases had no gene match. CDR1 and CDR2 from the germline V gene are SGHNT and YYREEE (reference sequence).

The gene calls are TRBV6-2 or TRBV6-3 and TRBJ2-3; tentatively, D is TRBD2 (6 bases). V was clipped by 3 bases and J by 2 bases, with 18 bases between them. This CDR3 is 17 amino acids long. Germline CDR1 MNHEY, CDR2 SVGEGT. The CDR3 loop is CASSYGGVTGPTDTQYF. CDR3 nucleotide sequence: TGTGCCAGCAGTTATGGAGGGGTGACGGGCCCCACAGATACGCAGTATTTT.

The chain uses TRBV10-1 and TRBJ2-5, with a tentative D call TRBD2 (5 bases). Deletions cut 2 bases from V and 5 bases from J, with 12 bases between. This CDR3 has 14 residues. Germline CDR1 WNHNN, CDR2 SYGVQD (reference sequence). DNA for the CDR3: TGCGCCAGCAGTGAGACCGGGGTTCGGGAGACCCAGTACTTC. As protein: CASSETGVRETQYF.

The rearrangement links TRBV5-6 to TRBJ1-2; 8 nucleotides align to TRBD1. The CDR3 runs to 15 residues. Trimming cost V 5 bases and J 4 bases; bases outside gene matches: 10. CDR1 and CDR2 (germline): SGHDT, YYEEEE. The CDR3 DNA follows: TGTGCCAGCAGTCCCGTCGGACAGGGAACCTATGGCTACACCTTC. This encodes CASSPVGQGTYGYTF.

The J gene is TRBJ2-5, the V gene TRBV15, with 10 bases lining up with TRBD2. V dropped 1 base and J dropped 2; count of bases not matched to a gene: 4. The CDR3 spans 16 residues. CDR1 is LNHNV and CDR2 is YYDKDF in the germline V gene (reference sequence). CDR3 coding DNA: TGTGCCACCAGCAGAGGAGAGCGGGGGGGACAAGAGACCCAGTACTTC. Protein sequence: CATSRGERGGQETQYF.

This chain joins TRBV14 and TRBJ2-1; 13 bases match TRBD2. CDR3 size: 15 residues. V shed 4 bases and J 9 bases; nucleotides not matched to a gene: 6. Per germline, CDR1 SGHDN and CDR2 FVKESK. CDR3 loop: CASSLLTSGGIEQFF. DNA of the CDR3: TGTGCCAGCAGCCTTTTGACTAGCGGGGGGATTGAGCAGTTCTTC. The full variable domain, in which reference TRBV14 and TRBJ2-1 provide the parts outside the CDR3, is EAGVTQFPSHSVIEKGQTVTLRCDPISGHDNLYWYRRVMGKEIKFLLHFVKESKQDESGMPNNRFLAERTGGTYSTLKVQPAELEDSGVYFCASSLLTSGGIEQFFGPGTRLTVL.

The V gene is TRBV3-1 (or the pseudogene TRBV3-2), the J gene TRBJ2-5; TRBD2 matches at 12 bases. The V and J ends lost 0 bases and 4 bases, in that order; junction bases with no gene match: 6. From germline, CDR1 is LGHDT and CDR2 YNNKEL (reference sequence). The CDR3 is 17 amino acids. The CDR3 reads CASSQDALAGGRETQYF. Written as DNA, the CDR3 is TGTGCCAGCAGCCAAGATGCACTAGCGGGGGGTCGAGAGACCCAGTACTTC.

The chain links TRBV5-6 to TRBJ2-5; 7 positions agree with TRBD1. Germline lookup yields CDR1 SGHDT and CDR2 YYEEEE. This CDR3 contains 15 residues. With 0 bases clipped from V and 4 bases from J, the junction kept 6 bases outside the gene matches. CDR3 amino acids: CASSLEVGGTETQYF. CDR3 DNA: TGTGCCAGCAGCTTGGAAGTAGGGGGCACAGAGACCCAGTACTTC.

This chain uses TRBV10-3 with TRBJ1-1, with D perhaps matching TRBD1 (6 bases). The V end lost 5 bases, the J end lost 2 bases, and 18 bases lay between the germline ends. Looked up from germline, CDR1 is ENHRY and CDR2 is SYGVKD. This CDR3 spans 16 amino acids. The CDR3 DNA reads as TGTGCCATCAGTTCCCCCCCAGGGGTTGGAAACACTGAAGCTTTCTTT. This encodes CAISSPPGVGNTEAFF.

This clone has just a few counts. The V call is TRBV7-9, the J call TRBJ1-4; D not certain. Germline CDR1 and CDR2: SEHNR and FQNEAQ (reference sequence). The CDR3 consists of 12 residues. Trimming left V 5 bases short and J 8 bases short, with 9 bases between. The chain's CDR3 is CASSPSGEKLFF. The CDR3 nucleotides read TGTGCCAGCAGCCCATCGGGGGAAAAACTGTTTTTT.

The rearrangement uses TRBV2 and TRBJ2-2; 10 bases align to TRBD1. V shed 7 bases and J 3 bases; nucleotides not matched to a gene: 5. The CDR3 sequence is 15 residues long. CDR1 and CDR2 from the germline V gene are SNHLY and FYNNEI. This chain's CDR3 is CASKVGTGDTGELFF. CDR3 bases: TGTGCCAGCAAAGTGGGGACAGGGGACACCGGGGAGCTGTTTTTT.

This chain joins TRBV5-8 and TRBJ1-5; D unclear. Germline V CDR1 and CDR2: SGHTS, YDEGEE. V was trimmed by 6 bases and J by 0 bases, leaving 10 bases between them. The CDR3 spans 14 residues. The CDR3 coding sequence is TGTGCCAGCACCCCTTACAGTAGCAATCAGCCCCAGCATTTT. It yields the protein CASTPYSSNQPQHF.

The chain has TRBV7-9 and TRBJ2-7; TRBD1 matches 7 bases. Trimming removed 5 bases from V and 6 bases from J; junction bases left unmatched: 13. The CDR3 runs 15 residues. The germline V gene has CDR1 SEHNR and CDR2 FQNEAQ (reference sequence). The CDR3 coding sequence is TGTGCCAGCAGCATAACAACAGGGGCCCCATCCGAGCAGTACTTC. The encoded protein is CASSITTGAPSEQYF.

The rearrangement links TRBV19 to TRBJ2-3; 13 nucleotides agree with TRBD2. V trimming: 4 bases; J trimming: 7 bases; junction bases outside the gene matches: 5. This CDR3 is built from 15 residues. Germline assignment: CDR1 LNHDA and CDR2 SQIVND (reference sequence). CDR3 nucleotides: TGTGCCAGTAGTAGAACTAGCGGGGGGGCTCATACGCAGTATTTT. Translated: CASSRTSGGAHTQYF.

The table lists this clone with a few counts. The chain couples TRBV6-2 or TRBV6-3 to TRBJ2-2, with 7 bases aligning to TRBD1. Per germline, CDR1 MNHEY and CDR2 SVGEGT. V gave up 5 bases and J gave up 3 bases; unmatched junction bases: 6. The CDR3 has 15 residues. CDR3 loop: CASSKRQGYTGELFF. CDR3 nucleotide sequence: TGTGCCAGCAGTAAGAGACAGGGATACACCGGGGAGCTGTTTTTT.

The CDR3 loop is CASRWASVNYGYTF. DNA for the CDR3: TGTGCCAGCCGGTGGGCCTCGGTGAACTATGGCTACACCTTC. The chain couples TRBV3-1 (or the pseudogene TRBV3-2) to TRBJ1-2; D uncertain. CDR3 length: 14 amino acids. The germline V gene encodes CDR1 LGHDT and CDR2 YNNKEL (reference sequence). The germline V and J ends were trimmed by 8 bases and 2 bases, with 15 bases remaining between them.

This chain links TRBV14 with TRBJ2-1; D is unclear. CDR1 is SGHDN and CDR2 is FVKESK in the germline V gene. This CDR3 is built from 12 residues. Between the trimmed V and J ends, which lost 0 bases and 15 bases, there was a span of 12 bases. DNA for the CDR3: TGTGCCAGCAGCCAAGAGAGCAGAAGACTGTTCTTC. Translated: CASSQESRRLFF.